Listed here are 17 T cell receptor beta chains from one sample, sequenced in a study of early T cells in non-severe SARS-CoV-2 infection. TCRdb ran MiXCR on the 5' RACE reads and lists one entry per CDR3 protein. The repertoire includes roughly 30,000 distinct CDR3 sequences, around 6% of them detected once, and approximately 30% sits in the top ten. The specimen comprised whole blood, sampled at baseline. The receptors were sampled from an adult who was a healthcare worker with PCR-confirmed SARS-CoV-2 infection or an uninfected control (not recorded which).

The genes are TRBV4-2 and TRBJ2-7; weak D call: TRBD1 (6 bases). The V gene lost 4 bases and the J gene lost 3 bases, with 7 bases spanning the gap. The CDR3 is 12 residues long. Germline-derived CDR1 and CDR2 are LGHNA and YNFKEQ. The DNA for the CDR3 is TGTGCCAGCAGCCCGGACAGCTACGAGCAGTACTTC. Its translation is CASSPDSYEQYF.

This clonotype was seen many times. This chain connects TRBV12-3 or TRBV12-4 to TRBJ1-5, with TRBD1 identical over 10 bases. After removal of 3 bases from V and 7 bases from J, the junction contained 6 bases not matched to a gene. The CDR3 consists of 15 residues. CDR3 bases: TGTGCCAGCAGTTTGGGACAGGGGACTGTCCAGCCCCAGCATTTT. Translating gives CASSLGQGTVQPQHF.

Comments on this clonotype: A much bigger clone sits one base away, suggesting this may be a read error. J is TRBJ1-1 and V is TRBV9; tentative D call: TRBD1 (5 bases). The CDR3 length is 14 residues. Germline V CDR1 and CDR2: SGDLS, YYNGEE. Between the trimmed V and J ends, which lost 4 bases and 5 bases, there was a span of 15 bases. Here the CDR3 DNA reads TGTGCCAGCAGCCGAGTAAGGGGCAAAACTGAAGCTTTCTTT. As protein: CASSRVRGKTEAFF.

This clonotype was counted at least ten times. This chain joins TRBV12-3 or TRBV12-4 and TRBJ2-2, with 7 bases matching TRBD1. V was pared by 5 bases and J by 4 bases, with 4 bases of the junction left unmatched. The CDR3 consists of 14 residues. The CDR3 here is CASSGQVATGELFF. DNA for the CDR3: TGTGCCAGCAGTGGACAGGTCGCCACCGGGGAGCTGTTTTTT.

This clonotype was counted ten times or more. The chain recombines TRBV30 with TRBJ1-2, with D perhaps matching TRBD1 (5 bases). Trimming left V 2 bases short and J 8 bases short, with 15 bases between. CDR1 is GTSNPN and CDR2 is SVGIG in the germline V gene (reference sequence). The CDR3 totals 13 residues. CDR3 sequence: CAWSLQGGRGYTF. The CDR3 bases are TGTGCCTGGAGTCTGCAGGGAGGACGGGGCTACACCTTC.

This clonotype was recorded many times. J is TRBJ2-3 and V is TRBV6-6, with a weak D call TRBD1 (6 bases). The CDR3 loop spans 13 amino acids. Per germline, CDR1 MNHNY and CDR2 SVGAGI (reference sequence). V was pared by 10 bases and J by 2 bases, with 13 bases between. DNA of the CDR3: TGTGCCACCCTACGACAGGTCACAGATACGCAGTATTTT. It specifies CATLRQVTDTQYF.

This clonotype was detected many times. The CDR3 DNA is TGCGCCAGCAGCTTGGCGGGGGACGGTGGAAACACCATATATTTT. The encoded protein is CASSLAGDGGNTIYF. The V gene is TRBV5-1, the J gene TRBJ1-3; tentative D call: TRBD1 (5 bases). This CDR3 has 15 residues. Germline V lookup: CDR1 SGHRS, CDR2 YFSETQ. V shed 0 bases and J shed 3 bases, with 10 bases lying between them.

This clonotype appeared many times. This chain links TRBV20-1 with TRBJ2-7; D is perhaps TRBD2 (5 bases). Germline CDR1 reads DFQATT; CDR2 reads SNEGSKA (reference sequence). The CDR3 runs 11 residues. Trimming stripped 6 bases from V and 4 bases from J, with 10 bases between. The CDR3 is CSAGRAYEQYF. The CDR3 nucleotides are TGCAGTGCGGGGAGAGCTTACGAGCAGTACTTC.

The table lists this clonotype with many counts. The chain is built from TRBV18 and TRBJ2-5, with D unresolved. The CDR3 spans 13 residues. The germline V gene encodes CDR1 KGHSH and CDR2 LQKENI. V dropped 4 bases and J dropped 5 bases, with 11 bases sitting between them. CDR3 nucleotides: TGTGCCAGCTCACGTCGCTCACCGGAGACCCAGTACTTC. This codes for CASSRRSPETQYF.

This clonotype was picked up many times. The chain is built from TRBV12-3 or TRBV12-4 and TRBJ1-6; 7 bases map to TRBD1. The trim removed 6 bases at V and 8 bases at J, leaving 7 bases unmatched. The CDR3 loop spans 14 amino acids. The CDR3 reads CASRINRGDSPLHF. The CDR3 region has the DNA TGTGCCAGCAGAATAAACAGGGGAGATTCACCCCTCCACTTT.

This clonotype was detected many times. The chain joins TRBV2 to TRBJ2-5; 9 bases are a match to TRBD2. There are 16 residues in the CDR3. Germline-derived CDR1 and CDR2 are SNHLY and FYNNEI. With V trimmed by 4 bases and J by 4 bases, 10 bases remained unmatched. The CDR3 is CASSAVAGARSETQYF. The CDR3 region has the DNA TGTGCCAGCAGTGCGGTAGCGGGGGCCCGATCAGAGACCCAGTACTTC.

This clonotype has at least ten counts. This sequence joins TRBV28 and TRBJ1-4; TRBD1 is a possible D gene (5 bases). CDR1 and CDR2 (germline): MDHEN, SYDVKM. The length of the CDR3 is 17 residues. V dropped 5 bases and J dropped 12 bases, with 28 bases sitting between them. CDR3 in DNA: TGTGCCAGCAGTAAGGGCGGGGACCCTCGGCAGTTTGGACAACTGTTTTTT. Its protein product is CASSKGGDPRQFGQLFF.

This clonotype came up many times. The chain uses TRBV3-1 and TRBJ1-2; no definite D call. In germline, CDR1 is LGHDT, CDR2 YNNKEL (reference sequence). This CDR3 has 15 residues. V gave up 4 bases and J gave up 4 bases, with 16 bases separating them. CDR3: CASSPRAGKLYGYTF. In nucleotides, the CDR3 is TGTGCCAGCAGCCCCCGGGCGGGGAAGCTCTATGGCTACACCTTC.

The V call is TRBV19, the J call TRBJ1-5; 9 nucleotides match TRBD1. Germline V gene sequence: CDR1 LNHDA, CDR2 SQIVND (reference sequence). The CDR3 totals 15 residues. V shed 5 bases and J 5 bases; nucleotides not matched to a gene: 7. The DNA for the CDR3 is TGTGCCAGTAGTCCGGGGACAGGGAGGCATCAGCCCCAGCATTTT. Translated, it gives CASSPGTGRHQPQHF. The full variable domain, completed using reference TRBV19 and TRBJ1-5, is DGGITQSPKYLFRKEGQNVTLSCEQNLNHDAMYWYRQDPGQGLRLIYYSQIVNDFQKGDIAEGYSVSREKKESFPLTVTSAQKNPTAFYLCASSPGTGRHQPQHFGDGTRLSIL.

This clonotype was seen at least ten times. The V call is TRBV27, the J call TRBJ2-1; perhaps TRBD2 as D (6 bases). The CDR3 covers 14 residues. Trimming removed 2 bases from V and 6 bases from J, with 11 bases in between. Germline V gene lookup returns CDR1 MNHEY and CDR2 SMNVEV (reference sequence). The CDR3 loop reads CASSLAGSSNEQFF. CDR3 in DNA: TGTGCCAGCAGTTTAGCGGGGAGCTCCAATGAGCAGTTCTTC.

This clonotype was counted ten times or more. The rearrangement uses TRBV7-2 and TRBJ2-4, with D perhaps assigned TRBD1 or TRBD2 (6 bases each). CDR1 SGHTA and CDR2 FQGNSA come from the germline V gene. Trimming stripped 1 base from V and 0 bases from J, with 13 bases between. The CDR3 sequence is 17 residues long. This CDR3 reads CASSLGGARRAKNIQYF. CDR3 DNA sequence: TGTGCCAGCAGCTTAGGGGGGGCGAGGAGAGCCAAAAACATTCAGTACTTC.

At least ten counts were recorded for this clonotype. The chain joins TRBV12-5 to TRBJ1-5; 8 bases agree with TRBD1. Germline trimming cut 7 bases from V and 3 bases from J; bases unmatched to any gene: 5. The CDR3 extends over 14 amino acids. CDR1 is LGHNT, CDR2 FRNRAP, per germline. In DNA, the CDR3 is TGTGCTAGTGCCCTGACAGGGGTCAATCAGCCCCAGCATTTT. Protein sequence: CASALTGVNQPQHF.